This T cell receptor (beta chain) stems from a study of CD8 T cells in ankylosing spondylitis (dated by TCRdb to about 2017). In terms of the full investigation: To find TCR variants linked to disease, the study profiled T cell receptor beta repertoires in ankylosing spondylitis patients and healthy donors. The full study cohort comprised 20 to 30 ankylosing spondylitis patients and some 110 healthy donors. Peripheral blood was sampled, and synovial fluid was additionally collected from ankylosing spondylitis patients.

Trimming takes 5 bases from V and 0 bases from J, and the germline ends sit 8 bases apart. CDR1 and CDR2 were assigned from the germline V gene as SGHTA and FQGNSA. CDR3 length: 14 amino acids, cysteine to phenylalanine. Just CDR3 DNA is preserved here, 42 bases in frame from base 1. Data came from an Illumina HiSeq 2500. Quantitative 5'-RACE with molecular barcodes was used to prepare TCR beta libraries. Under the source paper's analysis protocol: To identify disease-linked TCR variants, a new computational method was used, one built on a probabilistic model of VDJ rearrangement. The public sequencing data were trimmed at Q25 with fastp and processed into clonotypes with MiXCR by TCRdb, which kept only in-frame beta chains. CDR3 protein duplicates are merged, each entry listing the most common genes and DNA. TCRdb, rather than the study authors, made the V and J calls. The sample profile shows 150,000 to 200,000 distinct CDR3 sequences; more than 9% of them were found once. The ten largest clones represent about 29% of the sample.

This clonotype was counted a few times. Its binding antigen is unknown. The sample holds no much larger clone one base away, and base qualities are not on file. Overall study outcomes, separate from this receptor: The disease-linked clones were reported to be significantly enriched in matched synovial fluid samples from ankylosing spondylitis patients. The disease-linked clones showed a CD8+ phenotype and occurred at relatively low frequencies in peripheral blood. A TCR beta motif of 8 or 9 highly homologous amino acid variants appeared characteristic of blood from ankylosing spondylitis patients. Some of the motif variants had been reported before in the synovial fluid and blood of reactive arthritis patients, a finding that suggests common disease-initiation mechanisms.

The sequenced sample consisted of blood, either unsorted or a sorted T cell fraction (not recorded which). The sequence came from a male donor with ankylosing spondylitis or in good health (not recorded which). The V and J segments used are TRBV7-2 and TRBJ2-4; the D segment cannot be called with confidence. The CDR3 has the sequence CASSPEIAKNIQYF. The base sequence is TGTGCCAGCAGCCCCGAGATAGCCAAAAACATTCAGTACTTC.